The 8 T cell receptor beta chains in this list originate from one sample, sequenced in a study of neoadjuvant anti-PD-1 for oral cavity cancer. Sequencing used immunoSEQ multiplex PCR; TCRdb keeps in-frame clones, though not all of them. Here the sample spans roughly 15,000 clones, around 62% being singletons. Specimen: PBMCs, collected before nivolumab (anti-PD-1) treatment. The receptors come from a person between 40 and 79 years old with oral cavity squamous cell carcinoma.

V usage is TRBV11-2 and J usage is TRBJ1-2; D possibly corresponds to TRBD1 (6 bases). V lost 5 bases, J lost 5 bases, and 18 bases lay in between. Germline-derived CDR1 and CDR2 are SGHAT and FQNNGV. This CDR3 has 15 residues. For the CDR3, the DNA is TGTGCCAGCAGCCCCTTAAACAGGGCCAAATATGGCTACACCTTC. It yields the protein CASSPLNRAKYGYTF. Combining the CDR3 with reference TRBV11-2 and TRBJ1-2 gives the whole variable domain EAGVAQSPRYKIIEKRQSVAFWCNPISGHATLYWYQQILGQGPKLLIQFQNNGVVDDSQLPKDRFSAERLKGVDSTLKIQPAKLEDSAVYLCASSPLNRAKYGYTFGSGTRLTVV.

The gene calls are TRBV5-1 and TRBJ2-5; D possibly uses TRBD1 or TRBD2 (5 bases each). V gave up 0 bases and J gave up 3 bases, with 12 bases separating them. Germline lookup yields CDR1 SGHRS and CDR2 YFSETQ. This CDR3 is 15 amino acids long. CDR3 loop: CASSLASLGEETQYF. The CDR3 nucleotides read TGCGCCAGCAGCTTGGCCTCTCTGGGGGAAGAGACCCAGTACTTC.

The V and J genes are TRBV7-9 and TRBJ1-4; D not certain. Germline values: CDR1 SEHNR, CDR2 FQNEAQ (reference sequence). This CDR3 is built from 16 residues. Between the trimmed V and J ends, which lost 5 bases and 2 bases, there was a span of 15 bases. Here the CDR3 DNA reads TGTGCCAGCAGCCAGCCCGGGGTGTGGACTAATGAAAAACTGTTTTTT. It is translated as CASSQPGVWTNEKLFF.

The genes are TRBV15 and TRBJ2-7, with TRBD1 identical over 9 bases. The germline V gene encodes CDR1 LNHNV and CDR2 YYDKDF (reference sequence). Trimming took 3 bases from V and 6 from J; bases not matched to a gene: 6. This CDR3 is built from 14 residues. For the CDR3, the DNA is TGTGCCACCAGCAGGGACAGGGGCCGGGCCGAGCAGTACTTC. Translation gives CATSRDRGRAEQYF.

The chain is built from TRBV28 and TRBJ2-7; the D is unclear. The germline V and J ends were trimmed by 2 bases and 0 bases, with 14 bases remaining between them. Germline CDR1 MDHEN, CDR2 SYDVKM. The CDR3 is 16 amino acids. In DNA form, the CDR3 reads TGTGCCAGCAGTTTAAGGGCAACCGCCCCCTCCTACGAGCAGTACTTC. Translation gives CASSLRATAPSYEQYF.

This chain links TRBV6-5 with TRBJ2-7; unclear D gene. Trimming shortened V by 0 bases and J by 4 bases, and 13 bases separated the two germline ends. This CDR3 comprises 15 residues. Germline loops: CDR1 MNHEY, CDR2 SVGAGI. As DNA, the CDR3 is TGTGCCAGCAGTTACTCTGGGTCAGGATGGTACGAGCAGTACTTC. Residues: CASSYSGSGWYEQYF.

This chain links TRBV29-1 with TRBJ2-3; 12 bases match TRBD1. With 8 bases clipped from V and 7 bases from J, the junction kept 7 bases outside the gene matches. The germline V gene encodes CDR1 SQVTM and CDR2 ANQGSEA. The CDR3 length is 13 residues. Here the CDR3 DNA reads TGCAGCACCGGGACAGGGGGCATTTATACGCAGTATTTT. It codes for CSTGTGGIYTQYF.

This rearrangement joins TRBV5-1 to TRBJ2-7; D perhaps matches TRBD1 (6 bases). V lost 2 bases to trimming and J lost 3 bases, with 15 bases between them. CDR3 length equals 15 residues. Germline CDR1 reads SGHRS; CDR2 reads YFSETQ. The DNA for the CDR3 is TGCGCCAGCAGCTTCAGTATACAGGGAGACTACGAGCAGTACTTC. Translation gives CASSFSIQGDYEQYF.